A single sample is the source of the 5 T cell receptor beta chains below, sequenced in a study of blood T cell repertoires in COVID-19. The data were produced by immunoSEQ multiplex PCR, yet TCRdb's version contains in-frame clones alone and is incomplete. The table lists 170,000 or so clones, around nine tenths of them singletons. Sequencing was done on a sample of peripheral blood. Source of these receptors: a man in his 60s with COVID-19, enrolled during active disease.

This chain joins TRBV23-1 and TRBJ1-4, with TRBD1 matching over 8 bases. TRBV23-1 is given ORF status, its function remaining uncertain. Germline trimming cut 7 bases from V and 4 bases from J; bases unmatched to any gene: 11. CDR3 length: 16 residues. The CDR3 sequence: CASMSRDRRGNEKLFF. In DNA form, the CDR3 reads TGCGCCAGCATGTCCCGGGACAGGAGAGGTAATGAAAAACTGTTTTTT.

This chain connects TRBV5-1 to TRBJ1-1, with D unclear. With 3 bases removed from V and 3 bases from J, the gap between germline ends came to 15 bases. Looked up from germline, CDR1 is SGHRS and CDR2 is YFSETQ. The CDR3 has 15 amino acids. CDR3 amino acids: CASSSGGQFYTEAFF. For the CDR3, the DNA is TGCGCCAGCAGCTCCGGCGGGCAGTTTTACACTGAAGCTTTCTTT.

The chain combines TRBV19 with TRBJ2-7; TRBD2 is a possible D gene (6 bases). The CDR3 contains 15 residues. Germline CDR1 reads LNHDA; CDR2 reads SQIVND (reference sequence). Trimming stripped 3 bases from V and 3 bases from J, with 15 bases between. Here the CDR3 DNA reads TGTGCCAGTAGTATTTCTCGACTAGGAAACTACGAGCAGTACTTC. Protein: CASSISRLGNYEQYF.

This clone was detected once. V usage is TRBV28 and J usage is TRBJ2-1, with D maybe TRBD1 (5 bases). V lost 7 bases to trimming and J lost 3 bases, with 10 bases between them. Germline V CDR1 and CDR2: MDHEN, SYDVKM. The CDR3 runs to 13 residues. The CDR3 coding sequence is TGTGCCAGCACAGGGAACAACTACAATGAGCAGTTCTTC. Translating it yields CASTGNNYNEQFF. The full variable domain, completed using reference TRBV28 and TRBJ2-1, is DVKVTQSSRYLVKRTGEKVFLECVQDMDHENMFWYRQDPGLGLRLIYFSYDVKMKEKGDIPEGYSVSREKKERFSLILESASTNQTSMYLCASTGNNYNEQFFGPGTRLTVL.

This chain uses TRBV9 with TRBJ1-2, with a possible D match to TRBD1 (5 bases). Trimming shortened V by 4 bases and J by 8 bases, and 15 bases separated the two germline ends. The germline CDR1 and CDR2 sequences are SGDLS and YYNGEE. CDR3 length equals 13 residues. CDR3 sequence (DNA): TGTGCCAGCAGCCGTTCGGGGGATGGCGGCTACACCTTC. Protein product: CASSRSGDGGYTF.